Here is one T cell receptor (beta chain) with its context. Its antigen is unidentified. Germline V lookup: CDR1 SGHNT, CDR2 YENEEA. The CDR3 totals 16 residues. Trimming took 1 base from V and 4 from J; bases not matched to a gene: 6. The sample is drawn from a study of graft-versus-host responses after intestinal transplantation. On the study more broadly: Recipients were all induced with anti-thymocyte globulin, then given tacrolimus and steroids for about three years.

Clones were read by immunoSEQ multiplex PCR, and TCRdb kept only the in-frame ones, dropping some. The table has some 87,000 clones, roughly 92% seen once. This specimen consisted of unstimulated CD4+ T cells sorted from spleen or lymph node cells, obtained before intestinal transplant. The rearrangement links TRBV11-3 to TRBJ2-1; 8 positions match TRBD2. The TCR originated in a human donor who received an intestinal transplant. CDR3 nucleotide sequence: TGTGCCAGCAGCTTAGCAGCTAGCGGGCCGTACAATGAGCAGTTCTTC. Translation gives CASSLAASGPYNEQFF.